This TCR beta chain was profiled in a study of blood T cell repertoires in COVID-19. Study background: Samples taken during acute and convalescent COVID-19 were collected in the United States, Italy and Spain. PBMCs, B-cell-depleted T cells, or T cells provided the cDNA or gDNA that made up the material.

Germline loops: CDR1 SGDLS, CDR2 YYNGEE. Trimming stripped 2 bases from V and 4 bases from J, with 12 bases between. The CDR3 sequence is 14 residues long. Under the authors' procedure: From reference gene primer amplification, estimates of nucleated cell counts were derived. TCRdb's copy holds only in-frame clones and misses some; the assay was immunoSEQ multiplex PCR. Clone size and the V and J calls come from that table; the DNA yielded D and trimming. The table shows about 480,000 clones, with roughly 89% occurring only once. Recruited during active infection, patients (from Seattle) were subsequently followed longitudinally.

The clonotype comes from a woman between 45 and 65 years old with COVID-19, enrolled during active disease. Material for sequencing was peripheral blood. The chain recombines TRBV9 with TRBJ1-2, with a possible D match to TRBD1 (5 bases). Written as DNA, the CDR3 is TGTGCCAGCAGCGTGGACAAAATGGGCTATGGCTACACCTTC. Translated, it gives CASSVDKMGYGYTF.